This T cell receptor (beta chain) stems from a study of blood T cell repertoires in COVID-19. Some clones are missing from TCRdb's copy, which holds only in-frame ones; the method was immunoSEQ multiplex PCR. This sample has around 270,000 clones, with roughly 86% found just once. The CDR3 consists of 15 residues. V was clipped by 1 base and J by 0 bases, with 7 bases between them. Germline V CDR1 and CDR2: MGHRA, YSYEKL. This sequence joins TRBV4-1 and TRBJ2-4; D is uncertain. This clonotype was sampled from a woman in her fifties or sixties with acute or convalescent COVID-19. Sample: peripheral blood. CDR3 DNA: TGCGCCAGCAGCCAAGGTCCGTTAGCCAAAAACATTCAGTACTTC. Protein sequence: CASSQGPLAKNIQYF.